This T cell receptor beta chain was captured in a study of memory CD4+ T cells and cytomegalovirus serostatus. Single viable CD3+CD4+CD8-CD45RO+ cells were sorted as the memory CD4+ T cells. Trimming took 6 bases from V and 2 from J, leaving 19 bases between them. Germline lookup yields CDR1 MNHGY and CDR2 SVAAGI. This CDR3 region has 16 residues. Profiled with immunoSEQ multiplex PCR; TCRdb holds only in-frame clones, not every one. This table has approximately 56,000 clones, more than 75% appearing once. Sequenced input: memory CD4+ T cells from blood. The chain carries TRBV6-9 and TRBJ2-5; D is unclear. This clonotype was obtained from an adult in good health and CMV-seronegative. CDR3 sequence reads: CASSARRLAIQETQYF. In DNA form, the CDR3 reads TGTGCCAGCAGCGCCCGACGGTTAGCCATTCAAGAGACCCAGTACTTC.